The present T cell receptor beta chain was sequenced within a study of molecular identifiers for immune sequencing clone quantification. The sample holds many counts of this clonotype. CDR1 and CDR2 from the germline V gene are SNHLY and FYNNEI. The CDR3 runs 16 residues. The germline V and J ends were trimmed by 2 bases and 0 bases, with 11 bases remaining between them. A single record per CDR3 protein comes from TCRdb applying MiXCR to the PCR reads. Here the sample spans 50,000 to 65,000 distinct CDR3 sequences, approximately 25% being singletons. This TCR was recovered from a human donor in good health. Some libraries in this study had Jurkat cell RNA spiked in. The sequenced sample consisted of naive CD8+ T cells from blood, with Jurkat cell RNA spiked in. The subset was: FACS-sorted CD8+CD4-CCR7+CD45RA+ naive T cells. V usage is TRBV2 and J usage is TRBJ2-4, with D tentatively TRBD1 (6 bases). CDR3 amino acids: CASSETGSLAKNIQYF. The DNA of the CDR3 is TGTGCCAGCAGTGAAACAGGGTCCCTAGCCAAAAACATTCAGTACTTC.